This T cell receptor beta chain was documented in a study of blood T cell repertoires in COVID-19. In the study overall: Italy, Spain and the United States were the sources of the convalescent and acute COVID-19 samples. Sources were T cells, B-cell-depleted T cells, or PBMCs; the material itself was cDNA or gDNA.

This clone was observed once. The table came from immunoSEQ multiplex PCR; TCRdb's copy has only in-frame clones and leaves some out. Of about 380,000 clones in the sample, about 88% were seen once. The germline gives CDR1 SGHTA, CDR2 FQGNSA. With 1 base removed from V and 7 bases from J, the gap between germline ends came to 14 bases. CDR3 length: 15 residues. Participant age was roughly 18 to 90 years, and participants resided in about two dozen US areas. Donors in Cohort 3 counted as recovered after two negative PCRs, clearance, or symptom resolution. The V gene is TRBV7-2, the J gene TRBJ1-3; tentatively, D is TRBD1 (5 bases). The receptor was derived from a woman under 30 who had recovered from COVID-19. Input material: PBMCs or T cells enriched from blood (not recorded which). Here the CDR3 reads CASSLGAGSRNTIYF. The CDR3 DNA reads as TGTGCCAGCAGCTTAGGGGCAGGGTCACGGAACACCATATATTTT.